This paragraph covers one TCR beta chain sequence. Its matching antigen is unknown. The CDR3 runs to 15 residues. Per the germline V gene, CDR1 is SNHLY and CDR2 is FYNNEI. Losses at the gene ends were 5 bases for V and 5 bases for J; bases not matched to a gene: 6. Investigators spread the genomic DNA of each subset evenly over several immunoSEQ plates. This table comes from immunoSEQ multiplex PCR, and its TCRdb copy is limited to in-frame clones, with some not included. The sample includes 2,500,000 or so clones, around 92% of them seen just once. This specimen belongs to a study of shared clonotypes between healthy human individuals. Findings of the study overall: Despite large depth, sorted-subset datasets appeared incompletely sequenced. Naive subsets tended to show greater estimated richness than memory subsets.

This chain uses TRBV2 with TRBJ2-1; 10 positions match TRBD2. The TCR comes from a man between 18 and 29 years old in good health. Some clones in this sample may be carry-over from other donors' samples. The sample was naive CD4+ T cells from PBMCs. The subset: CD45RA+ positively selected. CDR3 region: CASSPGLASHNEQFF. CDR3 DNA sequence: TGTGCCAGCAGTCCGGGACTAGCGTCCCACAATGAGCAGTTCTTC.